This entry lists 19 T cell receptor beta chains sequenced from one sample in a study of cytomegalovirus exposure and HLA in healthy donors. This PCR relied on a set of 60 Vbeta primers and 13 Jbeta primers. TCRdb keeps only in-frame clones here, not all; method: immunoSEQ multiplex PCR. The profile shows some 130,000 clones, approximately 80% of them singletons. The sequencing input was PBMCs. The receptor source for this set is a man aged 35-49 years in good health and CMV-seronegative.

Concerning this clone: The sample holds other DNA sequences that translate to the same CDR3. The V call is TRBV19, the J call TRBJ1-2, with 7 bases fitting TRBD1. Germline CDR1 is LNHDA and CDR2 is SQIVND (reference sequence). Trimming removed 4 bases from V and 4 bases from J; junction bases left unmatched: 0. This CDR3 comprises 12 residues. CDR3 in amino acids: CASSRDSYGYTF. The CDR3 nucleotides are TGTGCCAGTAGTAGGGACAGCTATGGCTACACCTTC.

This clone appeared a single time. The CDR3 here is CASSPQGGGGQSYNEQFF. CDR3 DNA: TGCGCCAGCAGCCCCCAGGGGGGCGGGGGGCAATCCTACAATGAGCAGTTCTTC. The V gene is TRBV4-1, the J gene TRBJ2-1; D possibly corresponds to TRBD2 (8 bases). The germline V gene has CDR1 MGHRA and CDR2 YSYEKL. V lost 4 bases, J lost 1 base, and 20 bases lay in between. CDR3 size: 18 residues.

CDR3: CASSLGGPRTQYF. In nucleotides, the CDR3 is TGTGCCAGCAGCCTTGGGGGCCCTCGGACCCAGTACTTC. The chain joins TRBV7-9 to TRBJ2-5; D perhaps matches TRBD1 (6 bases). Trimming shortened V by 5 bases and J by 7 bases, and 14 bases separated the two germline ends. The CDR3 runs 13 residues. The germline gives CDR1 SEHNR, CDR2 FQNEAQ (reference sequence).

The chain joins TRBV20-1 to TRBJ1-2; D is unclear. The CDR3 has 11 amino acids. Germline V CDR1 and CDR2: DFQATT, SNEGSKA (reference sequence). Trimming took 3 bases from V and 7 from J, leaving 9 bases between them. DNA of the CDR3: TGCAGTGCTAGTCCAGAGGGTGGCTACACCTTC. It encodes CSASPEGGYTF.

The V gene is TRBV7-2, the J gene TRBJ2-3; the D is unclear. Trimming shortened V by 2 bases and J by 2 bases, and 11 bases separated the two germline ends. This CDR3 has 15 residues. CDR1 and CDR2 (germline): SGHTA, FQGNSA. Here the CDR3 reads CASSLSLDFTDTQYF. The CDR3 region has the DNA TGTGCCAGCAGCTTATCCCTAGACTTCACAGATACGCAGTATTTT.

The CDR3 reads CASSLRTGDNSPLHF. Here the CDR3 DNA reads TGTGCCAGCAGTCTGAGGACAGGGGATAATTCACCCCTCCACTTT. The rearrangement links TRBV27 to TRBJ1-6; 9 nucleotides align to TRBD1. Per germline, CDR1 MNHEY and CDR2 SMNVEV (reference sequence). This CDR3 is built from 15 residues. The ends lost 5 bases at V and 5 bases at J; junction bases unmatched: 4.

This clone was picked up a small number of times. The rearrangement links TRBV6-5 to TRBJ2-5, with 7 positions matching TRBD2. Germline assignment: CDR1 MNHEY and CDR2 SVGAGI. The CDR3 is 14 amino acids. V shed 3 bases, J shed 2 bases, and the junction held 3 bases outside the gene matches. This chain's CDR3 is CASSYGRGQETQYF. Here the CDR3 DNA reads TGTGCCAGCAGTTATGGGCGGGGGCAAGAGACCCAGTACTTC.

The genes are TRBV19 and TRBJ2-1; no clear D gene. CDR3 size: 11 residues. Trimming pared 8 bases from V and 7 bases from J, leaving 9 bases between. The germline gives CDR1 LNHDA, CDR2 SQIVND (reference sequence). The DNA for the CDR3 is TGTGCCAGTGAGGTTCATAATGAGCAGTTCTTC. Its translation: CASEVHNEQFF.

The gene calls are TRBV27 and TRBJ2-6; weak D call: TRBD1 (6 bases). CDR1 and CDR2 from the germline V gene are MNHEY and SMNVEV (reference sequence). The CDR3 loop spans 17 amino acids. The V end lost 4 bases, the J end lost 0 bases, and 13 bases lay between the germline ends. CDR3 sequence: CASSYWTASSGANVLTF. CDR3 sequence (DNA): TGTGCCAGCAGTTACTGGACAGCGAGCTCTGGGGCCAACGTCCTGACTTTC.

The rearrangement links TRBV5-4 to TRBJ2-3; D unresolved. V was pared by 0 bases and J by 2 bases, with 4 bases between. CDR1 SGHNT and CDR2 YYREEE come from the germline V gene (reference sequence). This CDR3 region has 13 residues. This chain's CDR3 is CASSLDFTDTQYF. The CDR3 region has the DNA TGTGCCAGCAGCTTGGACTTCACAGATACGCAGTATTTT. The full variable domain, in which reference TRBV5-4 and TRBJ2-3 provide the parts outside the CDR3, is ETGVTQSPTHLIKTRGQQVTLRCSSQSGHNTVSWYQQALGQGPQFIFQYYREEENGRGNFPPRFSGLQFPNYSSELNVNALELDDSALYLCASSLDFTDTQYFGPGTRLTVL.

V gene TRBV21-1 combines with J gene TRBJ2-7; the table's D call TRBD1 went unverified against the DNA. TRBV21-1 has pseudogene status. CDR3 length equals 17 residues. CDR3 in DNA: TGTGCCAGCAGCACCAGGGAAGGGGACAACGTACACTTCGAGCAGTACTTC. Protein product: CASSTREGDNVHFEQYF.

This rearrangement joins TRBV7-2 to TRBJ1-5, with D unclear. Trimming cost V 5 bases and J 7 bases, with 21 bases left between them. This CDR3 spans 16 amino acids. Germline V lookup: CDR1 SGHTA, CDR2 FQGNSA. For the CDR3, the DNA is TGTGCCAGCAGCACCGACGGGAGGTGGGTATGGCAGCCCCAGCATTTT. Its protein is CASSTDGRWVWQPQHF.

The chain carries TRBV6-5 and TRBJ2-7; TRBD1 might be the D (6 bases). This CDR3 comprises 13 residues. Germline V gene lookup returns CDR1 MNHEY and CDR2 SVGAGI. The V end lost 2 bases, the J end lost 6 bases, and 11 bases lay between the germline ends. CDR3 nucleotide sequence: TGTGCCAGCAGTTACGGTCGAGGGGGCGAGCAGTACTTC. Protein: CASSYGRGGEQYF.

The CDR3 DNA follows: TGTGCCAGCAGCTCGTATACTAGCGGGTCACAAGAGACCCAGTACTTC. Protein product: CASSSYTSGSQETQYF. The chain employs TRBV7-2 and TRBJ2-5; 9 nucleotides line up with TRBD2. The germline CDR1 and CDR2 sequences are SGHTA and FQGNSA. The V segment lost 4 bases and the J segment 2 bases; nucleotides outside the gene matches: 8. The CDR3 covers 16 residues. The variable domain in full, with the rest retrieved from reference TRBV7-2 and TRBJ2-5, is GAGVSQSPSNKVTEKGKDVELRCDPISGHTALYWYRQSLGQGLEFLIYFQGNSAPDKSGLPSDRFSAERTGGSVSTLTIQRTQQEDSAVYLCASSSYTSGSQETQYFGPGTRLLVL.

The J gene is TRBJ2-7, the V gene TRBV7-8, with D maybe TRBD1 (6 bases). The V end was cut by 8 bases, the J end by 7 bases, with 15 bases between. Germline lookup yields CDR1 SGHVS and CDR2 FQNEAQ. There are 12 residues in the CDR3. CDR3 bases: TGTGCCAGCGGCAGGGGACCGGGGGAGCAGTACTTC. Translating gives CASGRGPGEQYF.

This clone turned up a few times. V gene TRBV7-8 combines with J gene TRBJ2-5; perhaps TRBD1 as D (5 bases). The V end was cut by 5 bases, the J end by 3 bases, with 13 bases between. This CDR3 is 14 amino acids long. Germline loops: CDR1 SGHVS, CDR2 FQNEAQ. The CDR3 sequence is CASSPPGIKETQYF. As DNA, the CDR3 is TGTGCCAGCAGCCCCCCAGGGATTAAAGAGACCCAGTACTTC.

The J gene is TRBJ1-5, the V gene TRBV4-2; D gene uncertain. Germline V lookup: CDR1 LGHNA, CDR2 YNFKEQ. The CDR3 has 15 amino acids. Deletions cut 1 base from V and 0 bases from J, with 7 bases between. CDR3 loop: CASSQGEYSNQPQHF. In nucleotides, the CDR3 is TGTGCCAGCAGCCAAGGCGAATATAGCAATCAGCCCCAGCATTTT.

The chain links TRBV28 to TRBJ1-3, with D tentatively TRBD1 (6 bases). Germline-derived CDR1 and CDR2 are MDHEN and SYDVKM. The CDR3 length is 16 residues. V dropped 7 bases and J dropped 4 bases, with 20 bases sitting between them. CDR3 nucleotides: TGTGCCAGCATGGGGATGGGGGCGCCGGACGGAAACACCATATATTTT. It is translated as CASMGMGAPDGNTIYF.

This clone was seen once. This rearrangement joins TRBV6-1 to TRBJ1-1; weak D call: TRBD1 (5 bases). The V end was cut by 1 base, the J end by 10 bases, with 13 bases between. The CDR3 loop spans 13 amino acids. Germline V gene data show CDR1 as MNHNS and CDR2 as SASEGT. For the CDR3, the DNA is TGTGCCAGCAGTGAAGTAGGGGCCCGCGGAGCTTTCTTT. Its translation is CASSEVGARGAFF.